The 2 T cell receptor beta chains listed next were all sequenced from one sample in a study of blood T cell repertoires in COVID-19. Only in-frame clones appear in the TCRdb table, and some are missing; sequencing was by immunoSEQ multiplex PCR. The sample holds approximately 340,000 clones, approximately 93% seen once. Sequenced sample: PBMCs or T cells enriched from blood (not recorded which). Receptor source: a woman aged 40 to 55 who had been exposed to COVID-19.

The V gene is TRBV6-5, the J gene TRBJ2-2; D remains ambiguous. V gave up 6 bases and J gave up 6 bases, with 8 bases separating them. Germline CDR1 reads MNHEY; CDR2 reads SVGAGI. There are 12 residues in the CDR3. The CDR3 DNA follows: TGTGCCAGCAGCCCCCCAGCCGGGGAGCTGTTTTTT. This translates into CASSPPAGELFF.

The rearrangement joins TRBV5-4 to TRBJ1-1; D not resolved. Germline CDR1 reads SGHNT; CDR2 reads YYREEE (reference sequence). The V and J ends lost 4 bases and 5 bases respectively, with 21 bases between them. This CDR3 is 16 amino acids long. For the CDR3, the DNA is TGTGCCAGCAGCCCCAACCCCCCGAGGGAGGCAACTGAAGCTTTCTTT. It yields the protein CASSPNPPREATEAFF.